This T cell receptor (beta chain) originates from a study of Ad26.COV2.S vaccination and SARS-CoV-2 variants (dated by TCRdb to the early 2020s). With respect to the entire study: Vaccine-arm donors were drawn from COV1001, a multicentre, randomized, double-blind, placebo-controlled phase I-IIa trial of Ad26.COV2.S in healthy adults. TCRbeta repertoire sequencing was used to assess the specificity and breadth of SARS-CoV-2-reactive T cell receptors after Ad26.COV2.S vaccination. A total of 32 samples were included in the TCR-sequenced set, comprising roughly 19 Ad26.COV2.S vaccine recipients, 5 placebo recipients and 8 SARS-CoV-2 convalescent individuals. Blinding of investigators to trial group allocation was maintained during experiments and outcome assessment. Trial participants were randomized into five groups of five: low-dose or high-dose Ad26.COV2.S given once or twice, or placebo on both occasions. Ad26.COV2.S was given intramuscularly at 5x10^10 or 1x10^11 viral particles, as a single shot or as two shots 56 days apart. Broad study findings and their caveats: Comparing responses between vaccine doses or regimens was not something the study was powered to do. After vaccination, substantial breadth of spike-specific CD8+ and CD4+ T cell responses was reported. Higher spike-specific TCR breadth was observed in Ad26.COV2.S recipients than in placebo recipients (P = 0.0014). According to the authors, total T cell responses may have been underestimated by the TCR breadth and depth analyses. Non-spike TCR breadth was comparable between vaccine and placebo recipients, consistent with the vaccine containing only spike.

The V end loses 4 bases and the J end loses 4 bases, and a stretch of 10 bases separates them. CDR1 and CDR2 are read off the germline V gene (reference sequence) as MNHEY and SMNVEV. The CDR3, cysteine through phenylalanine, is 14 amino acids long. Just the 42-base CDR3 DNA is kept, in frame starting at base 1. On this clone: This clone's antigen is unknown. Per-nucleotide qualities are absent, and no much larger clonotype sits a single base away.

The treatment or condition label, as the study defines it: over 15 received Ad26.COV2.S at low or high dose, single or two shots; 5 received placebo; per-sample allocation not given. For vaccine and placebo recipients, repertoires were sequenced using samples collected on day 63 after the first injection. Cohort 1b enrolled roughly 25 adults aged 18-55 years at a single site in Boston, USA, between 29 July and 7 August 2020. Ad26.COV2.S consisted of a replication-incompetent adenovirus type 26 vector by which a prefusion-stabilized SARS-CoV-2 spike protein from the original Wuhan strain was expressed. TCRbeta CDR3 regions were sequenced with the immunoSEQ Assay. After extraction, genomic DNA underwent amplification by bias-controlled multiplex PCR, followed by high-throughput sequencing. Per the authors' processing: To quantify the absolute abundance of every unique TCRbeta CDR3 region, sequences were collapsed and filtered. T cell fraction was estimated by normalization of TCRbeta template counts to usable DNA, with usable DNA being measured through amplification of reference genes present in all nucleated cells. Repertoire TCRs were annotated as SARS-CoV-2-specific when V gene, CDR3 amino acid sequence and J gene were exactly matched to a known reactive TCR set. MIRA supplied the reference SARS-CoV-2 TCR set, which was filtered for enrichment in COVID-19-positive ImmuneCODE repertoires so that public or cross-reactive TCRs were removed. Using the MIRA antigens, annotated TCRs were further analysed by specific ORF or by position within an ORF. Depth was the summed frequency of annotated unique rearrangements, while breadth was defined as annotated unique rearrangements over total unique productive rearrangements. Two-sided Wilcoxon rank-sum tests were used to compare TCR breadth between groups. This is the immuneACCESS table as TCRdb keeps it, with only in-frame sequences that have V and J called. A part of the clones is gone; compared with another copy, unresolved V genes explain less than half, and the rest is unexplained. D and trimming come from the DNA, and the V and J calls and clone size come from that table. Recorded for this sample are about 680,000 clones; more than 70% of them occurred a single time. The ten biggest clones cover over 1.3% of the sample.

This clonotype originated in a person aged 18 to 59 who received the Ad26.COV2.S COVID-19 vaccine or a placebo. In this chain, TRBV27 is recombined with TRBJ1-4; no D gene can be assigned with confidence. Here the sequenced sample was peripheral blood, taken in a trial of Ad26.COV2.S vaccine versus placebo. The bases read TGTGCCAGCAGTTCCGGACGGATTAATGAAAAACTGTTTTTT. It specifies CASSSGRINEKLFF.